A single T cell receptor (beta chain) is shown here with its context. This sample was included in a study of shared T cell receptors in the human thymus. The J segment lost 3 bases and the V segment lost 1 base, leaving 12 bases of the junction unmatched. The CDR3 is 17 amino acids. Germline CDR1 SGHDN, CDR2 FVKESK. Some clones are missing from TCRdb's copy, which holds only in-frame ones; the method was immunoSEQ multiplex PCR. Among hundreds of thousands of clones listed, approximately 78% were seen once. A further study also used this sample, focusing on human thymus T cells. That work contributes: Both thymic and peripheral blood repertoires showed apparently biased V and J usage.

Input material: thymocytes. This TCR was recovered from a boy younger than two with a congenital heart defect. V usage is TRBV14 and J usage is TRBJ2-7; 7 positions match TRBD2. This CDR3 reads CASSQGGWTRPYYEQYF. CDR3 bases: TGTGCCAGCAGCCAAGGGGGTTGGACTAGACCATACTACGAGCAGTACTTC. Supplemented by reference TRBV14 and TRBJ2-7, the full variable domain reads EAGVTQFPSHSVIEKGQTVTLRCDPISGHDNLYWYRRVMGKEIKFLLHFVKESKQDESGMPNNRFLAERTGGTYSTLKVQPAELEDSGVYFCASSQGGWTRPYYEQYFGPGTRLTVT.